These T cell receptor beta chains were read from a single sample in a study of shared clonotypes between healthy human individuals. This table comes from immunoSEQ multiplex PCR, and its TCRdb copy is limited to in-frame clones, with some not included. The sample consists of 300,000 to 400,000 clones, less than 85% of them appearing once. The source material was memory CD4+ T cells sorted from blood. These receptors were taken from a man in his thirties or forties in good health. CDR3s include the opening cysteine and the closing phenylalanine or tryptophan. A D gene is named only where the DNA matches it firmly. Only some rows state a clone size, as once, few, many or a class for expanded clones.

>TRBV27|NA|NA|TRBJ2-1
CASSRDVYNNEQFF
TGTGCCAGCTCCCGGGACGTATACAACAATGAGCAGTTCTTC
>TRBV7-8|NA|NA|TRBJ2-5
CASSPTRREETQYF
TGTGCCAGCAGCCCTACCCGGCGGGAAGAGACCCAGTACTTC
>TRBV2|NA|NA|TRBJ1-5
CASSEANGGQPQHF
TGTGCCAGCAGTGAAGCAAATGGGGGTCAGCCCCAGCATTTT
>TRBV2|NA|NA|TRBJ2-5
CASSVVSAETQYF
TGTGCCAGCAGTGTAGTCTCCGCGGAGACCCAGTACTTC
>TRBV6-1|NA|TRBD2|TRBJ2-1
CASRATSGIDNEQFF
TGTGCCAGCAGGGCCACTAGCGGGATTGACAATGAGCAGTTCTTC
>TRBV9|NA|NA|TRBJ2-5
CASNLQGWPQETQYF
TGTGCCAGCAACTTACAAGGGTGGCCTCAAGAGACCCAGTACTTC
>TRBV9|many|TRBD2|TRBJ2-1
CASSVVAGGPVEQFF
TGTGCCAGCAGCGTAGTAGCGGGAGGGCCAGTTGAGCAGTTCTTC
>TRBV11-2|once|NA|TRBJ2-7
CASSLRASTHEQYF
TGTGCCAGCAGCCTACGGGCTAGCACCCACGAGCAGTACTTC
>TRBV18|NA|NA|TRBJ2-3
CASSQGTSDTQYF
TGTGCCAGCTCACAAGGGACTTCCGATACGCAGTATTTT
>TRBV5-4|NA|NA|TRBJ1-2
CASSLSGPGGGYTF
TGTGCCAGCAGCTTGAGTGGTCCGGGGGGTGGCTACACCTTC
>TRBV14|NA|TRBD2|TRBJ2-2
CASSQRIAGATGELFF
TGTGCCAGCAGCCAACGAATAGCGGGAGCGACCGGGGAGCTGTTTTTT
>TRBV2|once|NA|TRBJ1-6
CASSGSSPLHF
TGTGCCAGCAGTGGTAGCTCACCCCTCCACTTT
>TRBV19|NA|TRBD2|TRBJ2-1
CASSIRLAGVDNEQFF
TGTGCCAGTAGTATTAGACTAGCGGGAGTTGACAATGAGCAGTTCTTC
>TRBV7-2|NA|NA|TRBJ1-2
CASSLFGGPGYTF
TGTGCCAGCAGCTTATTCGGGGGACCAGGCTACACCTTC
>TRBV14|once|NA|TRBJ2-3
CASTQSGYPSTDTQYF
TGTGCCAGCACCCAAAGTGGGTACCCTAGCACAGATACGCAGTATTTT
>TRBV7-6|NA|TRBD2|TRBJ2-5
CASSLAVAGGPGETQYF
TGTGCCAGCAGCTTAGCTGTGGCGGGAGGGCCGGGGGAGACCCAGTACTTC
>TRBV10-1|NA|NA|TRBJ1-4
CASSEGGRREKLFF
TGCGCCAGCAGCGAGGGCGGCCGGCGGGAAAAACTGTTTTTT
>TRBV4-1|many|NA|TRBJ2-7
CASRKELASYEQYF
TGCGCCAGCCGGAAGGAGCTAGCCTCCTACGAGCAGTACTTC
>TRBV19|NA|NA|TRBJ1-5
CASSGRNNQPQHF
TGTGCCAGCTCGGGGAGGAACAATCAGCCCCAGCATTTT
>TRBV2|NA|NA|TRBJ2-1
CASRAPPPYNEQFF
TGTGCCAGCAGGGCTCCTCCACCCTACAATGAGCAGTTCTTC
>TRBV20-1|NA|NA|TRBJ2-7
CSAIYYEQYF
TGCAGTGCAATATACTACGAGCAGTACTTC
>TRBV2|few|NA|TRBJ2-5
CASRESRGETQYF
TGTGCCAGCAGAGAGTCCCGGGGGGAGACCCAGTACTTC
>TRBV1|NA|NA|TRBJ2-7
CTSSGFGYEQYF
TGCACCAGCAGCGGGTTTGGGTACGAGCAGTACTTC
>TRBV19|NA|NA|TRBJ1-2
CASSTNRVGYTF
TGTGCCAGTAGTACGAACAGGGTTGGCTACACCTTC
>TRBV7-2|few|NA|TRBJ2-2
CASSLSNTGELFF
TGTGCCAGCAGCTTATCTAACACCGGGGAGCTGTTTTTT
>TRBV11-2|NA|NA|TRBJ2-4
CASSYSRGIAKNIQYF
TGTGCCAGCAGCTACTCCCGGGGGATAGCCAAAAACATTCAGTACTTC
>TRBV7-6|few|TRBD1|TRBJ2-3
CASSLATGVRVDTQYF
TGTGCCAGCAGCTTGGCTACAGGGGTTCGGGTAGATACGCAGTATTTT
>TRBV5-1|NA|TRBD2|TRBJ2-3
CASRRPSGTTDTQYF
TGCGCCAGCCGAAGGCCTAGCGGGACCACAGATACGCAGTATTTT
>TRBV27|once|TRBD2|TRBJ2-1
CASRSVPGLAGGVHNEQFF
TGTGCCAGCAGGAGCGTCCCGGGACTAGCGGGAGGAGTCCACAATGAGCAGTTCTTC
>TRBV2|NA|TRBD2|TRBJ2-1
CASGETGTSSSHEQFF
TGTGCCAGCGGCGAAACCGGGACTAGTTCATCCCATGAGCAGTTCTTC
>TRBV2|NA|NA|TRBJ1-2
CATQGHHPNYGYTF
TGTGCCACCCAGGGACACCACCCCAACTATGGCTACACCTTC
>TRBV2|many|NA|TRBJ2-7
CASTIVGGAGPHF
TGTGCCAGCACCATCGTGGGGGGGGCAGGGCCCCACTTC
>TRBV11-3|NA|NA|TRBJ2-7
CASSRGTGSDEQYF
TGTGCCAGCAGCCGGGGTACGGGGTCAGACGAGCAGTACTTC
>TRBV6-5|NA|TRBD1|TRBJ2-7
CASSPTGTAAYEQYF
TGTGCCAGCAGCCCGACAGGGACGGCGGCCTACGAGCAGTACTTC
>TRBV7-9|NA|NA|TRBJ2-7
CASGGGLSRNEQYF
TGTGCCAGCGGAGGGGGCCTCTCAAGGAACGAGCAGTACTTC
>TRBV6-1|NA|NA|TRBJ2-7
CASSEGGGGYEQYF
TGTGCCAGCAGTGAGGGGGGCGGAGGGTACGAGCAGTACTTC
>TRBV9|NA|NA|TRBJ2-2
CASLSQNTGELFF
TGTGCCAGCTTGAGTCAGAACACCGGGGAGCTGTTTTTT
>TRBV7-2|NA|NA|TRBJ2-7
CASSLGGTYEQYF
TGTGCCAGCAGCTTAGGGGGGACCTACGAGCAGTACTTC
>TRBV6-1|NA|TRBD2|TRBJ2-7
CASRGLAVSYEQYF
TGTGCCAGCCGGGGACTAGCGGTGTCCTACGAGCAGTACTTC
>TRBV7-2|few|NA|TRBJ1-3
CASSLGGSSGNTIYF
TGTGCCAGCAGCTTAGGGGGGTCGTCTGGAAACACCATATATTTT
>TRBV2|NA|NA|TRBJ1-2
CASTPYVNYGYTF
TGTGCCAGCACCCCGTATGTGAACTATGGCTACACCTTC
>TRBV6-1|NA|TRBD2|TRBJ2-1
CASSDSGRTYNEQFF
TGTGCCAGCAGTGATAGCGGGAGGACCTACAATGAGCAGTTCTTC
>TRBV5-6|NA|TRBD2|TRBJ2-1
CASSLWGTSTYNEQFF
TGTGCCAGCAGCTTGTGGGGGACTAGTACCTACAATGAGCAGTTCTTC
>TRBV5-6|NA|NA|TRBJ1-4
CASSLSGSRFTEKLFF
TGTGCCAGCAGCTTGTCAGGGAGTAGGTTTACCGAAAAACTGTTTTTT
>TRBV11-2|few|NA|TRBJ2-7
CASSLQWSEQYF
TGTGCCAGCAGCTTACAATGGAGCGAGCAGTACTTC
>TRBV5-4|NA|NA|TRBJ2-1
CASSLDPSRTYNEQFF
TGTGCCAGCAGCTTGGATCCGAGCAGGACCTACAATGAGCAGTTCTTC
>TRBV19|NA|NA|TRBJ1-3
CASSESTGNTIYF
TGTGCCAGTAGTGAGTCGACCGGAAACACCATATATTTT
>TRBV7-8|NA|NA|TRBJ1-2
CASSPLIGEESGYGYTF
TGTGCCAGCAGCCCCTTGATAGGGGAGGAGTCCGGCTATGGCTACACCTTC
>TRBV7-8|NA|TRBD1|TRBJ1-5
CASSSVHRGRRSNQPQHF
TGTGCCAGCAGCTCCGTACACAGGGGGCGTAGGAGCAATCAGCCCCAGCATTTT
>TRBV4-3|few|NA|TRBJ2-7
CASSQETVHTYEQYF
TGCGCCAGCAGCCAAGAGACAGTCCATACCTACGAGCAGTACTTC
>TRBV19|once|NA|TRBJ2-1
CASSSESYNEQFF
TGTGCCAGTAGTAGCGAGTCCTACAATGAGCAGTTCTTC
>TRBV2|NA|NA|TRBJ2-1
CASSEGVGEQFF
TGTGCCAGCAGTGAAGGGGTCGGTGAGCAGTTCTTC
>TRBV28|few|NA|TRBJ2-2
CASRPVSNTGELFF
TGTGCCAGCAGACCCGTCAGTAACACCGGGGAGCTGTTTTTT
>TRBV28|NA|NA|TRBJ1-2
CASRPAYGYTF
TGTGCCAGCAGGCCGGCTTATGGCTACACCTTC
>TRBV18|NA|NA|TRBJ2-1
CASSPRNIYNEQFF
TGTGCCAGCTCACCGAGAAACATATACAATGAGCAGTTCTTC
>TRBV10-3|few|TRBD1|TRBJ1-1
CAIGDRAGDTEAFF
TGTGCCATCGGGGACAGGGCGGGGGACACTGAAGCTTTCTTT
>TRBV7-9|few|NA|TRBJ2-5
CASRRGASQETQYF
TGTGCCAGCAGGCGGGGAGCGAGCCAAGAGACCCAGTACTTC
>TRBV5-4|NA|NA|TRBJ1-2
CASRKSRATGSHGYTF
TGTGCCAGCAGAAAATCCCGAGCAACAGGGAGCCATGGCTACACCTTC
>TRBV4-2|NA|NA|TRBJ2-2
CASSQGLVIVSGELFF
TGTGCCAGCAGCCAAGGGTTAGTTATTGTCTCCGGGGAGCTGTTTTTT